This T cell receptor beta chain came from a study of blood T cells in healthy people across ages. Trimming removed 7 bases at V and 4 bases at J, with 22 bases between. Germline assignment: CDR1 MDHEN and CDR2 SYDVKM. The CDR3 is 16 amino acids. Sample-barcoded 5' priming and a J-beta primer mix drove a second PCR of about 6 to 12 cycles. TCRdb reprocessed the 5' RACE reads with MiXCR, giving one entry per CDR3 protein. This table has over 750,000 distinct CDR3 sequences, roughly 25% appearing once. These data are also associated with another study on T cells of mothers and their children. As that study records: The TCR beta CDR3 read count exceeded 9.5 million for each mother and was about 2.7 million for each child.

V usage is TRBV28 and J usage is TRBJ1-2; the D is unclear. The sequenced sample consisted of blood. The TCR was taken from a boy under 18 in good health. The CDR3 nucleotides read TGTGCCAGCACCGTTGAGTATCGGGCTAAAGTCTATGGCTACACCTTC. Amino acids: CASTVEYRAKVYGYTF.